These T cell receptor beta chains were read from a single sample in a study of identical twins. Via MiXCR, TCRdb re-called the 5' RACE reads, giving one row per CDR3 protein. The profile shows hundreds of thousands of distinct CDR3 sequences, about 20% of them singletons. The sample also formed part of further work on T cells expressing NK-cell markers.

Sequencing was carried out using PBMCs. The receptors shown here come from a woman aged 18-29 years in good health. The CDR3 runs from the conserved cysteine through the conserved F or W. A D gene is named only where the DNA matches it firmly. Only part of the rows carry a size: once, few, many, or a class if the clone is expanded.

abundance,d_gene,j_gene,len,v_gene,CDR3aa,CDR3nt
NA,NA,TRBJ2-2,13,TRBV24-1,CATSDSHTRELFF,TGTGCCACCAGTGACAGTCACACCCGGGAGCTGTTTTTT
few,NA,TRBJ2-7,14,TRBV10-3,CAISEGPTGYEQYF,TGTGCCATCAGTGAGGGTCCGACGGGCTACGAGCAGTACTTC
NA,TRBD1,TRBJ2-4,13,TRBV2,CASSLGQINIQYF,TGTGCCAGCAGTTTGGGACAGATTAACATTCAGTACTTC
once,TRBD2,TRBJ2-1,16,TRBV6-2/TRBV6-3,CASSTPGGRSYNEQFF,TGTGCCAGCAGTACCCCGGGGGGGCGGTCCTACAATGAGCAGTTCTTC
few,TRBD2,TRBJ2-1,14,TRBV5-1,CASSGGGGYNEQFF,TGCGCCAGCAGCGGCGGGGGAGGATACAATGAGCAGTTCTTC
few,NA,TRBJ2-7,15,TRBV9,CASSVVIPPWYEQYF,TGTGCCAGCAGCGTAGTTATCCCGCCGTGGTACGAGCAGTACTTC
many,TRBD2,TRBJ2-1,13,TRBV20-1,CSAPSGDYNEQFF,TGCAGTGCCCCTAGCGGGGACTACAATGAGCAGTTCTTC
few,TRBD1,TRBJ2-2,18,TRBV5-1,CASSSTGAVPLNTGELFF,TGCGCCAGCAGCTCGACAGGGGCAGTCCCATTGAACACCGGGGAGCTGTTTTTT
few,NA,TRBJ2-2,16,TRBV21-1,CATATLGQGHTGELFF,TGTGCCACCGCTACGTTAGGACAGGGACACACCGGGGAGCTGTTTTTT
few,TRBD2,TRBJ2-3,15,TRBV4-3,CASRQRDIVTDTQYF,TGCGCCAGCAGGCAGCGGGATATCGTCACAGATACGCAGTATTTT
NA,NA,TRBJ2-2,12,TRBV20-1,CSARFNTGELFF,TGCAGTGCTAGATTCAACACCGGGGAGCTGTTTTTT
NA,NA,TRBJ1-6,15,TRBV5-1,CASAQQGWDGSPLHF,TGCGCCAGTGCTCAACAGGGATGGGATGGTTCACCCCTCCACTTT
once,TRBD1,TRBJ1-5,15,TRBV12-3/TRBV12-4,CASSSDRGSNQPQHF,TGTGCCAGCAGTTCCGACAGGGGAAGCAATCAGCCCCAGCATTTT
many,NA,TRBJ2-3,15,TRBV7-9,CASSLVSSSTDTQYF,TGTGCCAGCAGCTTGGTCTCTAGCTCCACAGATACGCAGTATTTT
NA,NA,TRBJ1-5,14,TRBV15,CATSRDESNQPQHF,TGTGCCACCAGCAGAGATGAAAGCAATCAGCCCCAGCATTTT
few,NA,TRBJ1-1,14,TRBV12-3/TRBV12-4,CASRQTRMNTEAFF,TGTGCCAGCAGACAAACAAGAATGAACACTGAAGCTTTCTTT
many,NA,TRBJ1-1,17,TRBV12-2,CASRSSLGQPGNTEAFF,TGTGCAAGTCGCTCCTCTTTGGGACAGCCTGGGAACACTGAAGCTTTCTTT
NA,NA,TRBJ2-1,14,TRBV5-6,CASSLGEPYNEQFF,TGTGCCAGCAGCTTGGGGGAGCCCTACAATGAGCAGTTCTTC
NA,NA,TRBJ2-6,16,TRBV5-4,CASSLGPGNGANVLTF,TGTGCCAGCAGCTTAGGCCCGGGAAATGGGGCCAACGTCCTGACTTTC
NA,NA,TRBJ2-5,16,TRBV14,CASSQDPGSRQETQYF,TGTGCCAGCAGCCAAGATCCCGGGAGTAGGCAAGAGACCCAGTACTTC
NA,NA,TRBJ2-1,15,TRBV6-1,CASSRIGGSYNEQFF,TGTGCCAGCAGTCGAATAGGGGGCTCCTACAATGAGCAGTTCTTC
NA,TRBD1,TRBJ2-1,18,TRBV5-1,CASRTRWAQGDRDNEQFF,TGCGCCAGCAGGACTAGGTGGGCCCAGGGGGACAGGGACAATGAGCAGTTCTTC
NA,NA,TRBJ2-3,16,TRBV5-5,CASSLGPSTSTDTQYF,TGTGCCAGCAGCTTGGGGCCCAGCACTAGCACAGATACGCAGTATTTT
few,TRBD1,TRBJ2-7,14,TRBV5-1,CASNRGQGESEQYF,TGCGCCAGCAACCGAGGACAGGGGGAATCCGAGCAGTACTTC
few,NA,TRBJ2-1,14,TRBV6-2/TRBV6-3,CASSSLVLANEQFF,TGTGCCAGCAGTTCCCTAGTTCTAGCTAATGAGCAGTTCTTC
few,TRBD1,TRBJ2-5,16,TRBV5-1,CASSLVVGTGKETQYF,TGCGCCAGCAGCTTGGTTGTCGGGACAGGGAAAGAGACCCAGTACTTC
few,TRBD2,TRBJ2-3,17,TRBV5-6,CASSLVASGRITDTQYF,TGTGCCAGCAGCTTGGTGGCTAGCGGGAGGATCACAGATACGCAGTATTTT